This T cell receptor (beta chain) was profiled in a study of OX40 agonist ivuxolimab in advanced cancers. On the study more broadly: Partial responses were achieved by three patients, of whom one had hepatocellular carcinoma and two had cutaneous melanoma.

Using immunoSEQ multiplex PCR, the repertoire was profiled, and TCRdb retains in-frame clones only, with some absent. The profile covers more than 7,500 clones, with 88% appearing a single time and roughly 10% taken by the ten largest. Details on this clone: Its antigen remains unidentified.

This CDR3 has 14 amino acids. V shed 2 bases and J shed 6 bases, with 14 bases lying between them. Germline CDR1 SGHNT, CDR2 YYREEE (reference sequence). Findings and caveats of the study: Patients who responded partially at 0.1-3.0 mg/kg showed clonal expansion ranking among the lowest.

V usage is TRBV5-4 and J usage is TRBJ1-2; D not certain. This receptor was taken from an adult with an advanced solid tumor such as melanoma, head and neck, liver or kidney cancer. Sequenced material: CD4+ or CD8+ T cells sorted from blood, taken in a trial of the OX40 agonist ivuxolimab. CDR3 in amino acids: CASSFRMAGDGYTF. The CDR3 DNA reads TGTGCCAGCAGCTTTCGGATGGCTGGAGATGGCTACACCTTC.